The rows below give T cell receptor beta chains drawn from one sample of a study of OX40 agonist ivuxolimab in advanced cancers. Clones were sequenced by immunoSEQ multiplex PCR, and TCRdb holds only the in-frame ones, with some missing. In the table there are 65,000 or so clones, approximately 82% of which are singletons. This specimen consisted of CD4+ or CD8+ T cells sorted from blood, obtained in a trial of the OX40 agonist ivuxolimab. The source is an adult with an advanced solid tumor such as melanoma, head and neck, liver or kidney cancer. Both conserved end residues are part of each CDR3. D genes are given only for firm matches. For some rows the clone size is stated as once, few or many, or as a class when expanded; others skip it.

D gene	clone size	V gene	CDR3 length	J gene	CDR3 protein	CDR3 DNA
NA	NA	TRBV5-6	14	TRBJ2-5	CASSHPRLQETQYF	TGTGCCAGCAGCCACCCCAGATTACAAGAGACCCAGTACTTC
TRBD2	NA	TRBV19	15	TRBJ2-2	CASSIDSGTRGELFF	TGTGCCAGTAGTATAGATAGCGGGACTCGCGGGGAGCTGTTTTTT
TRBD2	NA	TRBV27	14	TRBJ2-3	CASSRTGGGDTQYF	TGTGCCAGCAGTCGGACGGGGGGGGGAGATACGCAGTATTTT
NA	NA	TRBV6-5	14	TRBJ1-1	CASKLSGAMTEAFF	TGTGCCAGCAAGTTGTCAGGGGCGATGACTGAAGCTTTCTTT
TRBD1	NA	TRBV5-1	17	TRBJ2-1	CASSSRVRGPDDNEQFF	TGCGCCAGCAGCTCCAGGGTCAGGGGGCCCGATGACAATGAGCAGTTCTTC
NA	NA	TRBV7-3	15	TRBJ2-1	CASSLGGLAYNEQFF	TGTGCCAGCAGCTTAGGAGGCCTAGCCTACAATGAGCAGTTCTTC
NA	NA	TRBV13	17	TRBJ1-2	CASSLGAGFSTFYGYTF	TGTGCCAGCAGCTTAGGGGCAGGGTTCTCAACGTTCTATGGCTACACCTTC
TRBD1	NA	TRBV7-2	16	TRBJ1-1	CASSHYQGARNTEAFF	TGTGCCAGCAGCCATTACCAGGGGGCGCGGAACACTGAAGCTTTCTTT
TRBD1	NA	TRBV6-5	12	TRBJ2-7	CASSPTGGEQYF	TGTGCCAGCAGTCCTACAGGGGGCGAGCAGTACTTC
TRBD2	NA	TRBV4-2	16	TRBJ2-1	CASSQEHSGRYNEQFF	TGTGCCAGCAGCCAAGAACATAGCGGGCGTTACAATGAGCAGTTCTTC
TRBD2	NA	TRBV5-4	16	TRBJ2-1	CASSLGGAGGSDEQFF	TGTGCCAGCAGCTTGGGAGGCGCGGGAGGTTCGGATGAGCAGTTCTTC
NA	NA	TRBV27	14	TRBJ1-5	CASSTNRMNQPQHF	TGTGCCAGCAGTACAAACAGAATGAATCAGCCCCAGCATTTT
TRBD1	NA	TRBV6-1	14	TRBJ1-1	CASSPGQQNTEAFF	TGTGCCAGCAGCCCGGGACAGCAGAACACTGAAGCTTTCTTT
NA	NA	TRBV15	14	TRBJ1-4	CATSFAGQAEKLFF	TGTGCCACCAGCTTCGCCGGGCAGGCGGAAAAACTGTTTTTT
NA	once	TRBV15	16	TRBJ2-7	CATSRGGDRTTYEQYF	TGTGCCACCAGCAGAGGGGGTGACAGGACGACCTACGAGCAGTACTTC
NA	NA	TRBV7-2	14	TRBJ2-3	CASSVPGVPTTQYF	TGTGCCAGCAGCGTCCCGGGAGTACCAACTACGCAGTATTTT
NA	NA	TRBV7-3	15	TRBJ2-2	CASSLIAGTPGELFF	TGTGCCAGCAGCTTAATCGCGGGGACCCCCGGGGAGCTGTTTTTT
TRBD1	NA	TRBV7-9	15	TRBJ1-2	CASSLSGQEGSGYTF	TGTGCCAGCAGCTTATCGGGACAGGAAGGATCTGGCTACACCTTC
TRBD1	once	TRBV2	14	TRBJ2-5	CASSERTGKETQYF	TGTGCCAGCAGCGAAAGGACAGGGAAAGAGACCCAGTACTTC
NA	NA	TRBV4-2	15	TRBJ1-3	CASSQLEGSGNTIYF	TGTGCCAGCAGCCAGTTGGAGGGTTCTGGAAACACCATATATTTT